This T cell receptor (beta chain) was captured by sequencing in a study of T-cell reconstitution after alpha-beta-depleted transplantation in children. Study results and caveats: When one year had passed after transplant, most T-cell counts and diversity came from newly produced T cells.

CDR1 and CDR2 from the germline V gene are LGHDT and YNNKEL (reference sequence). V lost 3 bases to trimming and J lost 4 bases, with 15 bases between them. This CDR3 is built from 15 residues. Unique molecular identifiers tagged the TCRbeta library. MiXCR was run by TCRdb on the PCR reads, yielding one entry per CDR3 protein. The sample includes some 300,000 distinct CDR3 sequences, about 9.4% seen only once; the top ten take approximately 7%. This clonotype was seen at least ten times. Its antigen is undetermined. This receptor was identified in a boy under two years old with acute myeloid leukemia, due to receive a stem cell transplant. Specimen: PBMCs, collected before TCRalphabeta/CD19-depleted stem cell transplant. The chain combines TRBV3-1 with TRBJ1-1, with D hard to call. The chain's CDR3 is CASSHVKTPSTEAFF. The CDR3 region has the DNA TGTGCCAGCAGCCATGTGAAAACACCGAGCACTGAAGCTTTCTTT. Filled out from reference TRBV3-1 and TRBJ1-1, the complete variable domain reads DTAVSQTPKYLVTQMGNDKSIKCEQNLGHDTMYWYKQDSKKFLKIMFSYNNKELIINETVPNRFSPKSPDKAHLNLHINSLELGDSAVYFCASSHVKTPSTEAFFGQGTRLTVV.